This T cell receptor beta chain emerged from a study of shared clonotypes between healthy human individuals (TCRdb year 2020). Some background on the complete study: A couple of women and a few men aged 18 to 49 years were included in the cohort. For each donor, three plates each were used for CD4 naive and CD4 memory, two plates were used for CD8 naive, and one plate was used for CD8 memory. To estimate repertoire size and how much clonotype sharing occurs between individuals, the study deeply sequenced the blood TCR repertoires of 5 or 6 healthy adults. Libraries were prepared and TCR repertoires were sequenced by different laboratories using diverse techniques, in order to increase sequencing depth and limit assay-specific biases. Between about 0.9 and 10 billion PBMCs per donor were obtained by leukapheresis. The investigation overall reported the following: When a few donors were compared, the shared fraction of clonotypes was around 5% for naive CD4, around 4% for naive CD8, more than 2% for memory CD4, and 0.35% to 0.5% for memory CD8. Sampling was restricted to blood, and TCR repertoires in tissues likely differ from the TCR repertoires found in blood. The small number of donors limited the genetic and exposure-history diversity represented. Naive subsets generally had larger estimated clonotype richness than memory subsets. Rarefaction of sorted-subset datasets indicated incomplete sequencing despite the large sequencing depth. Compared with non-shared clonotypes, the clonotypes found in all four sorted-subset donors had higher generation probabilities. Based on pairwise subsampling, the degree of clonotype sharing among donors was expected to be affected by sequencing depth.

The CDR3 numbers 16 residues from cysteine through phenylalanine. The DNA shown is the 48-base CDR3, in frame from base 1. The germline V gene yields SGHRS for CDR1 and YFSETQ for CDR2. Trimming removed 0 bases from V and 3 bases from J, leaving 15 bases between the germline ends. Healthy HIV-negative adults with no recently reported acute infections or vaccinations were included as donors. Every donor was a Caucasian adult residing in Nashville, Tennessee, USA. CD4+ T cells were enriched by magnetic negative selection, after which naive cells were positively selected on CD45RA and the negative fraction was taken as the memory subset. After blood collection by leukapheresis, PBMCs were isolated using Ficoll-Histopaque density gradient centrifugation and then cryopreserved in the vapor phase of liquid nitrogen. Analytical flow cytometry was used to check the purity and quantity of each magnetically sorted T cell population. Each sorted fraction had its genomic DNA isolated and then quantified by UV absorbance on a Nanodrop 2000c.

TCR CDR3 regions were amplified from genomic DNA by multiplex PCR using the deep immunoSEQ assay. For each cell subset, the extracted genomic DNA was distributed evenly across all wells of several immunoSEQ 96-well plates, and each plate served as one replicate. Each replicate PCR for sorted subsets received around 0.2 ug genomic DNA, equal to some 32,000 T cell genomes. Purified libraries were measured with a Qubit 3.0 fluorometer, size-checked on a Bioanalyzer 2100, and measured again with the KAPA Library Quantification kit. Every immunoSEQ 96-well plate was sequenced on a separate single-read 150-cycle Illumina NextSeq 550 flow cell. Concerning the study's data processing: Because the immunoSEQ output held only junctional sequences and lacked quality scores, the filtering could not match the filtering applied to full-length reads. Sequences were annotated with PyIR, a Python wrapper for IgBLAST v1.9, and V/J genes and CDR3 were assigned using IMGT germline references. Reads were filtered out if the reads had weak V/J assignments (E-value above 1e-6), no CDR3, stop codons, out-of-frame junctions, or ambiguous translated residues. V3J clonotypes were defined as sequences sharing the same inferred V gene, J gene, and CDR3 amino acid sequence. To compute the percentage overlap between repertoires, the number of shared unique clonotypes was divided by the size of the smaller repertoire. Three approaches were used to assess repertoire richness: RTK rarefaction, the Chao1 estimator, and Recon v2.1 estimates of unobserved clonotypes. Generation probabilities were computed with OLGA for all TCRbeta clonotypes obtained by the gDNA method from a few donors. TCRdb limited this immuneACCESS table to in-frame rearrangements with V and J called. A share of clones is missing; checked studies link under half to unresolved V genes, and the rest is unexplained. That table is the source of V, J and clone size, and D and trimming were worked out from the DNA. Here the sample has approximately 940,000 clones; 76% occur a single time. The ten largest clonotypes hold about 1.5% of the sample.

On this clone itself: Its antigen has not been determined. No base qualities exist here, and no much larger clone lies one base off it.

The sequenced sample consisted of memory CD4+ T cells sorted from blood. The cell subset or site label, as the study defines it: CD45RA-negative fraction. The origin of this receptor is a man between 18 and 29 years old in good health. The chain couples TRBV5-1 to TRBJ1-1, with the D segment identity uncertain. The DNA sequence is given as TGCGCCAGCAGCTTGGCATCGCAGGTTCGTCACACTGAAGCTTTCTTT. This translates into CASSLASQVRHTEAFF. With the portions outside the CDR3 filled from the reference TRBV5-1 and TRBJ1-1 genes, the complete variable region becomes KAGVTQTPRYLIKTRGQQVTLSCSPISGHRSVSWYQQTPGQGLQFLFEYFSETQRNKGNFPGRFSGRQFSNSRSEMNVSTLELGDSALYLCASSLASQVRHTEAFFGQGTRLTVV.